This TCR beta chain was observed in a study of CD8 T cells in ankylosing spondylitis. Study-wide results and caveats: It was reported that disease-linked clones were significantly enriched in matched ankylosing spondylitis synovial fluid. Apparently characteristic of ankylosing spondylitis blood was a TCR beta motif (about eight highly homologous variants). There were earlier reports of some motif variants in reactive arthritis synovial fluid and blood. The disease-linked clones had a CD8+ phenotype and low blood frequencies.

This clonotype was seen repeatedly, ten times or more. The antigen remains unidentified. Each TCR beta library was made by quantitative 5'-RACE that incorporated molecular barcodes. From the 5' RACE reads, TCRdb called clonotypes with MiXCR, one entry per CDR3 protein. This sample has about 390,000 distinct CDR3 sequences, with approximately 20% found just once. J was trimmed by 4 bases and V by 1 base; bases with no gene match: 4. CDR3 size: 16 residues. The clonotype originates from a male donor with ankylosing spondylitis. The genes are TRBV12-3 or TRBV12-4 and TRBJ2-1, with 10 bases that match TRBD2. The sample consisted of blood, either unsorted or a sorted T cell fraction (not recorded which). The CDR3 here is CASSLGLAGVYNEQFF. For the CDR3, the DNA is TGTGCCAGCAGTTTAGGACTAGCGGGTGTTTACAATGAGCAGTTCTTC.